The rows below give T cell receptor beta chains drawn from one sample of a study of somatic mutations in cytotoxic T cells in rheumatoid arthritis. TCRdb keeps only in-frame clones here, not all; method: immunoSEQ multiplex PCR. The table records some 35,000 clones, approximately 84% of them present only once. The specimen was CD8+ T cells sorted from blood. The receptors derive from a man aged 35 to 55 in good health. Each CDR3 is given with its conserved first and last residue. A D gene is named only where the DNA matches it firmly.

j_call	d_call	v_call	cdr3_nt	cdr3_aa
TRBJ2-7	.	TRBV5-1	TGCGCCAGCAGCGTAGACCGAACCTACGAGCAGTACTTC	CASSVDRTYEQYF
TRBJ1-5	.	TRBV28	TGTGCCAGCGGGGGACTGGGGGGGCAGCCCCAGCATTTT	CASGGLGGQPQHF
TRBJ2-7	.	TRBV4-2	TGTGCCAGCAGCCAAGAGGGGCTAGCGTTCTCCTACGAGCAGTACTTC	CASSQEGLAFSYEQYF
TRBJ2-7	TRBD1	TRBV5-4	TGTGCCAGCAGCCCAAGGACAGGCCTTACCTACGAGCAGTACTTC	CASSPRTGLTYEQYF
TRBJ2-7	.	TRBV29-1	TGCAGCGTTGGCGGGGGCCAAAACGACTACGAGCAGTACTTC	CSVGGGQNDYEQYF
TRBJ1-4	.	TRBV7-8	TGTGCCAGCAGCTTAGAAGGGACCGCCGAAAAACTGTTTTTT	CASSLEGTAEKLFF
TRBJ1-1	.	TRBV28	TGTGCCAGCAGTTTTGGGGAACAGGACTTTGAAGCTTTCTTT	CASSFGEQDFEAFF
TRBJ2-5	.	TRBV7-9	TGTGCCAGCAGCTTAAACTTGGCAGGGTACCAAGAGACCCAGTACTTC	CASSLNLAGYQETQYF
TRBJ1-1	.	TRBV19	TGTGCCTGCCGGGAAGGGGCTGTCACTGAAGCTTTCTTT	CACREGAVTEAFF
TRBJ2-7	.	TRBV27	TGTGCCAGCAGTGGACAAGACTACGAGCAGTACTTC	CASSGQDYEQYF
TRBJ2-7	.	TRBV5-1	TGCGCCAGCAGCTTGGCAGGGACCGAGCAGTACTTC	CASSLAGTEQYF
TRBJ2-3	TRBD2	TRBV28	TGTGCCAGCAGTTTGACGTCCGGGGGGACAGATACGCAGTATTTT	CASSLTSGGTDTQYF
TRBJ2-7	.	TRBV4-1	TGCGCCAGCAGCCAAGACTTTTCTGAGGGGTCCTACGAGCAGTACTTC	CASSQDFSEGSYEQYF